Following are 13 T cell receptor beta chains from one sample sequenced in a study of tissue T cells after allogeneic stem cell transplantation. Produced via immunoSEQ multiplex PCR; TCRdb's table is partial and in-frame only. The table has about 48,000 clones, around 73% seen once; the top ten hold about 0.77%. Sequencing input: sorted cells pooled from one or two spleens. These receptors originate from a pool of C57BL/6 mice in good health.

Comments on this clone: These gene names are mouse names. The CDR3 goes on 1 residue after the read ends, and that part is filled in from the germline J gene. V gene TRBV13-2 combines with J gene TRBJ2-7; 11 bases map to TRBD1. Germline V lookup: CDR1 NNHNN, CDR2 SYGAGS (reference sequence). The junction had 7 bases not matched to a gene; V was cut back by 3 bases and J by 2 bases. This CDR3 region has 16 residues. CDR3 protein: CASGGPGQGGTYEQYF. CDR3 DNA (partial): TGTGCCAGCGGTGGCCCGGGACAGGGGGGGACCTATGAACAGTAC.

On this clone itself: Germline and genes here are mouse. CDR3: CASGGTGFDTGQLYF. The sequenced CDR3 bases are TGTGCCAGCGGTGGGACAGGATTCGACACCGGGCAGCTCTAC. The V gene is TRBV13-2, the J gene TRBJ2-2, with TRBD1 matching over 7 bases. The sequence runs out 1 residue before the end of the CDR3; the remainder is reconstructed from the germline J gene. Trimming took 3 bases from V and 3 from J; bases not matched to a gene: 5. Per the germline V gene, CDR1 is NNHNN and CDR2 is SYGAGS (reference sequence). This CDR3 comprises 15 residues.

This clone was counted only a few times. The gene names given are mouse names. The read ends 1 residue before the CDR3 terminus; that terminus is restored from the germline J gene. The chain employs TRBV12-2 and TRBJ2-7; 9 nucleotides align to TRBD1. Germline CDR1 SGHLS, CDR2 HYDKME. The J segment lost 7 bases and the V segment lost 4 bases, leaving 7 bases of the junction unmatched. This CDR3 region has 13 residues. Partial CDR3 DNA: TGTGCCAGCTCCCTACAGGGGGCAGGGGAACAGTAC. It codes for CASSLQGAGEQY. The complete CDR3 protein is CASSLQGAGEQYF.

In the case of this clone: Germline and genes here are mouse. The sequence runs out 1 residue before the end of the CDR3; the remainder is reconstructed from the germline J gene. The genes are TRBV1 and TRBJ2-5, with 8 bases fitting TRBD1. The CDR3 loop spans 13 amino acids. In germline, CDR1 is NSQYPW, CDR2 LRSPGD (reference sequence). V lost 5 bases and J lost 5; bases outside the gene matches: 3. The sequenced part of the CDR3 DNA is TGCACCTGCAGTCCCAGGGGGCGAGACACCCAGTAC. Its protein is CTCSPRGRDTQY. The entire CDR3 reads CTCSPRGRDTQYF.

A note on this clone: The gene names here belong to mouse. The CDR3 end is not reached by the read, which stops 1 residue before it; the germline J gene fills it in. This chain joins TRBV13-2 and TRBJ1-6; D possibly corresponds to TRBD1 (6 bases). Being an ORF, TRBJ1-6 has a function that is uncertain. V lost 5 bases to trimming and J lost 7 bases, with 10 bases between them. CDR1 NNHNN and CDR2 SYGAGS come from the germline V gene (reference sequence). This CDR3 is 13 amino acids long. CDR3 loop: CASGRGGNSPLYF. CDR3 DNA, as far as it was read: TGTGCCAGCGGCAGGGGTGGGAATTCGCCCCTCTAC.

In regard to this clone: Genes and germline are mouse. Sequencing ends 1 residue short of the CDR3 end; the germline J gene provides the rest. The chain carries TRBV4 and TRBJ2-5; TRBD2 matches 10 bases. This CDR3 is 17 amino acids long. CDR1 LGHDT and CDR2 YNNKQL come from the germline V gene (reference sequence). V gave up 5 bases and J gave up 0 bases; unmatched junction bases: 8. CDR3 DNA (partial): TGTGCCAGCAGCCTTCGACTGGGGGGATTTAACCAAGACACCCAGTAC. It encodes CASSLRLGGFNQDTQY. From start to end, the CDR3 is CASSLRLGGFNQDTQYF.

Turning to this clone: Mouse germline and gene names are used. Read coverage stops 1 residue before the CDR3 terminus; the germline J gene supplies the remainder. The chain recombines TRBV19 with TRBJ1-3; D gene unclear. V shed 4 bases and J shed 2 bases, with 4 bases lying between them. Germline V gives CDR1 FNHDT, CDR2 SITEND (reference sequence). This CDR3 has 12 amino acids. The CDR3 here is CASSYAGNTLYF. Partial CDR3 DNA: TGTGCCAGCAGTTATGCTGGAAATACGCTCTAT.

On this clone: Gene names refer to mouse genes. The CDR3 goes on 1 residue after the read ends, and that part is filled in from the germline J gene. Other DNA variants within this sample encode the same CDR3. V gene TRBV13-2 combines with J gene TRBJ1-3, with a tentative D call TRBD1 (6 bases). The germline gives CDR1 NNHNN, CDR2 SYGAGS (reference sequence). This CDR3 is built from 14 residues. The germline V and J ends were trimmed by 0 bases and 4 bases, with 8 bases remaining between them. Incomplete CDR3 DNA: TGTGCCAGCGGTGATGTGGGGGCCGGAAATACGCTCTAT. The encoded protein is CASGDVGAGNTLY. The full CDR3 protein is CASGDVGAGNTLYF.

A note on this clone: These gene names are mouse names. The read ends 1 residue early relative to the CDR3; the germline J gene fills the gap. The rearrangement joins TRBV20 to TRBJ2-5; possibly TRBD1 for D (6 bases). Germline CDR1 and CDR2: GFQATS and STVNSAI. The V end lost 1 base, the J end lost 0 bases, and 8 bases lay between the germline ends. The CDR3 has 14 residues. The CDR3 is CGARVGQNQDTQYF. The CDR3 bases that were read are TGTGGTGCTAGGGTGGGACAAAACCAAGACACCCAGTAC. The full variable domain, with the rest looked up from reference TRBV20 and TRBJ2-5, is GALVYQYPRRTICKSGTSMRMECQAVGFQATSVAWYRQSPQKTFELIALSTVNSAIKYEQNFTQEKFPISHPNLSFSSMTVLNAYLEDRGLYLCGARVGQNQDTQYFGPGTRLLVL.

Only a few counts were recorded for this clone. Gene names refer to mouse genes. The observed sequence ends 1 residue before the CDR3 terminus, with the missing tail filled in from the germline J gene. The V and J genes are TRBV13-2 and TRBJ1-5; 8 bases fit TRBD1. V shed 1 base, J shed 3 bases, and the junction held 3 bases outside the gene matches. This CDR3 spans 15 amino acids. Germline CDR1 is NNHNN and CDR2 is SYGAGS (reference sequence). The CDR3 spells CASGDFRGPNQAPLF. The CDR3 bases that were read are TGTGCCAGCGGTGATTTCAGGGGGCCCAACCAGGCTCCGCTT.

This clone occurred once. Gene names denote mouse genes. CDR3 DNA (partial): TGTGCTAGCGGCTGGACAGCCCAAGACACCCAGTAC. This translates into CASGWTAQDTQY. The whole CDR3 reads CASGWTAQDTQYF. The chain combines TRBV29 with TRBJ2-5; D possibly corresponds to TRBD1 (6 bases). Read coverage stops 1 residue before the CDR3 terminus; the germline J gene supplies the remainder. V dropped 8 bases and J dropped 2 bases, with 11 bases sitting between them. The CDR3 extends over 13 amino acids. Germline lookup yields CDR1 MSHET and CDR2 SYDVDS.

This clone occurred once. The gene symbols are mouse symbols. CDR3 amino acids: CASSSPGHQDTQYF. Incomplete CDR3 DNA: TGTGCAAGCAGCTCACCGGGACACCAAGACACCCAGTAC. The V call is TRBV16, the J call TRBJ2-5, with D perhaps TRBD1 or TRBD2 (5 bases each). The read gets to within 1 residue of the CDR3 end, and the germline J gene fills in the rest. Germline V gene data show CDR1 as SGHSA and CDR2 as FRNQAP. The CDR3 is made up of 14 amino acids. V lost 4 bases and J lost 1, with 9 bases in between.

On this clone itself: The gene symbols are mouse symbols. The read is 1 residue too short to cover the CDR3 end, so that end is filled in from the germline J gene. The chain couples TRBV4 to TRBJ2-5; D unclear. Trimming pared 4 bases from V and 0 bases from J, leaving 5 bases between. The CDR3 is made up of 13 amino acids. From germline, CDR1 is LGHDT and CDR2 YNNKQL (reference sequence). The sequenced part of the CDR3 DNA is TGTGCCAGCAGCTTTAGTAACCAAGACACCCAGTAC. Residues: CASSFSNQDTQY. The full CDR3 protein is CASSFSNQDTQYF.